The 5 T cell receptor beta chains listed next were all sequenced from one sample in a study of T cells expressing NK-cell markers. Reanalyzing the 5' RACE reads, TCRdb keeps one entry per CDR3 protein, without DNA. This specimen shows about half a million distinct CDR3 sequences; the ten leading clones hold about 1.5%. Sample: blood T cells: a sorted CD56 or NKG2C T cell subset, CD4+ or CD8+ T cells, or bulk PBMC T cells (not recorded which). These receptor sequences come from a woman aged 45-60 years in good health.

The chain employs TRBV7-6 and TRBJ2-2; the TRBD1 assignment by TCRdb is unverifiable without DNA. Germline V gene data show CDR1 as SGHVS and CDR2 as FNYEAQ. This CDR3 spans 15 amino acids. The chain's CDR3 is CASSSQETGTGELFF.

The chain recombines TRBV10-2 with TRBJ2-1; the TCRdb D gene call, TRBD2, has no DNA to confirm it. Germline lookup yields CDR1 WSHSY and CDR2 SAAADI. There are 15 residues in the CDR3. CDR3 protein: CASSDGLAGRNEQFF.

This chain uses TRBV12-3 or TRBV12-4 with TRBJ2-4; as DNA is missing, the TRBD2 call by TCRdb cannot be tested. This CDR3 has 12 residues. CDR3 in amino acids: CASSPSRVIQYF.

The rearrangement uses TRBV6-1 and TRBJ1-2. The CDR3 extends over 15 amino acids. From germline, CDR1 is MNHNS and CDR2 SASEGT. The CDR3 here is CASRLTTGQAGGYTF.

This rearrangement joins TRBV11-2 to TRBJ2-1; TCRdb's D gene call, TRBD2, goes unchecked for lack of DNA. Germline CDR1 SGHAT, CDR2 FQNNGV. CDR3 size: 16 residues. The CDR3 protein is CASSLRTSGLSNEQFF.